These 30 T cell receptor beta chains were all obtained from the same sample, sequenced in a study of blood T cell repertoires in COVID-19. Produced via immunoSEQ multiplex PCR; TCRdb's table is partial and in-frame only. This table has 150,000 or so clones, about 85% appearing once. The sequencing input was peripheral blood. These TCRs come from a man aged 55 to 70 who had recovered from COVID-19.

J is TRBJ2-7 and V is TRBV10-3, with D possibly matching TRBD2 (5 bases). This CDR3 contains 13 residues. Trimming left V 8 bases short and J 0 bases short, with 11 bases between. In germline, CDR1 is ENHRY, CDR2 SYGVKD. The CDR3 DNA is TGTGCCATCGGGAGTGTAGACTCCTACGAGCAGTACTTC. This translates into CAIGSVDSYEQYF.

The chain combines TRBV7-8 with TRBJ2-3; the match to TRBD1 covers 8 bases. The germline V gene has CDR1 SGHVS and CDR2 FQNEAQ. J lost 6 bases, V lost 4 bases, and 6 bases had no gene match. The CDR3 is 14 residues long. This CDR3 is CASSSFRGRDTQYF. The CDR3 DNA sequence: TGTGCCAGCAGCTCCTTCAGGGGGCGCGATACGCAGTATTTT.

This sequence joins TRBV7-2 and TRBJ1-2; 8 bases match TRBD1. Germline trimming cut 5 bases from V and 0 bases from J; bases unmatched to any gene: 5. The CDR3 runs 15 residues. The V gene's germline CDR1 is SGHTA and CDR2 FQGNSA. CDR3 bases: TGTGCCAGCAGCGAAGGGACAGGACCTAACTATGGCTACACCTTC. Translating gives CASSEGTGPNYGYTF.

This chain uses TRBV6-5 with TRBJ2-2, with a possible D match to TRBD2 (7 bases). The CDR3 consists of 14 residues. Per germline, CDR1 MNHEY and CDR2 SVGAGI. V shed 4 bases and J shed 6 bases, with 12 bases lying between them. CDR3 in amino acids: CASSLKGGAGELFF. CDR3 coding DNA: TGTGCCAGCAGTTTAAAGGGGGGGGCCGGGGAGCTGTTTTTT.

The rearrangement links TRBV5-1 to TRBJ2-3, with D tentatively TRBD1 (5 bases). Trimming took 0 bases from V and 2 from J, leaving 19 bases between them. This CDR3 is 18 amino acids long. Germline-derived CDR1 and CDR2 are SGHRS and YFSETQ. The CDR3 sequence is CASSLDTDKRLLTDTQYF. CDR3 coding DNA: TGCGCCAGCAGCTTGGATACGGACAAAAGATTACTCACAGATACGCAGTATTTT.

The chain has TRBV18 and TRBJ1-2; no clear D. Germline V gene data show CDR1 as KGHSH and CDR2 as LQKENI. V shed 2 bases and J shed 2 bases, with 15 bases lying between them. This CDR3 is built from 16 residues. The CDR3 DNA reads as TGTGCCAGCTCACCATACACCGGGGTTAGCAACTATGGCTACACCTTC. Protein: CASSPYTGVSNYGYTF.

V gene TRBV3-1 (or the pseudogene TRBV3-2) combines with J gene TRBJ1-1, with 7 bases that match TRBD1. V lost 2 bases, J lost 2 bases, and 2 bases stayed unmatched. The CDR3 contains 14 residues. Germline CDR1 reads LGHDT; CDR2 reads YNNKEL (reference sequence). CDR3 protein: CASSQQGVNTEAFF. CDR3 sequence (DNA): TGTGCCAGCAGCCAACAGGGGGTCAACACTGAAGCTTTCTTT.

The chain links TRBV29-1 to TRBJ1-2; 7 nucleotides agree with TRBD1. The ends lost 4 bases at V and 8 bases at J; junction bases unmatched: 7. CDR3 length equals 12 residues. Germline CDR1 is SQVTM and CDR2 is ANQGSEA. The CDR3 loop is CSVAGQERGYTF. The DNA for the CDR3 is TGCAGCGTTGCCGGACAGGAGAGGGGCTACACCTTC.

This clone was found once. This sample also contains other DNA sequences that code for the same CDR3. The rearrangement links TRBV7-2 to TRBJ2-5; TRBD2 aligns across 12 bases. Germline values: CDR1 SGHTA, CDR2 FQGNSA. This CDR3 has 16 amino acids. J was trimmed by 7 bases and V by 4 bases; bases with no gene match: 10. For the CDR3, the DNA is TGTGCCAGCAGCTCACAGCGGACTAGCGGGGCGGGGACCCAGTACTTC. It translates to CASSSQRTSGAGTQYF.

The chain has TRBV18 and TRBJ2-5; 8 bases line up with TRBD1. CDR1 KGHSH and CDR2 LQKENI come from the germline V gene. This CDR3 spans 14 amino acids. The ends lost 5 bases at V and 0 bases at J; junction bases unmatched: 2. CDR3 coding DNA: TGTGCCAGCTCAGGACAGGGTGACCAAGAGACCCAGTACTTC. It yields the protein CASSGQGDQETQYF.

This chain links TRBV6-5 with TRBJ2-1; 8 bases match TRBD2. Germline values: CDR1 MNHEY, CDR2 SVGAGI. V was clipped by 4 bases and J by 6 bases; unmatched bases: 8. This CDR3 is 15 amino acids long. DNA for the CDR3: TGTGCCAGCAGTTTAGGTTCCGGGACTAGCAATGAGCAGTTCTTC. Residues: CASSLGSGTSNEQFF.

This chain uses TRBV3-1 (or the pseudogene TRBV3-2) with TRBJ1-2, with D maybe TRBD1 (5 bases). The CDR3 consists of 14 residues. Trimming removed 5 bases at V and 8 bases at J, with 18 bases between. CDR1 and CDR2 from the germline V gene are LGHDT and YNNKEL (reference sequence). CDR3 loop: CASSTQTAKGGYTF. CDR3 nucleotides: TGTGCCAGCAGCACTCAGACAGCCAAGGGAGGCTACACCTTC.

V usage is TRBV24-1 and J usage is TRBJ2-3, with D possibly being TRBD1 (6 bases). Trimming pared 4 bases from V and 5 bases from J, leaving 12 bases between. From germline, CDR1 is KGHDR and CDR2 SFDVKD. This CDR3 is built from 14 residues. The CDR3 loop is CATSERTDIDTQYF. The DNA of the CDR3 is TGTGCCACCAGTGAGAGGACAGATATAGATACGCAGTATTTT.

This chain uses TRBV9 with TRBJ2-5; 8 bases match TRBD2. Per germline, CDR1 SGDLS and CDR2 YYNGEE. The CDR3 runs to 15 residues. Trimming at V came to 0 bases and at J to 5 bases, leaving 6 bases not matched to a gene. The CDR3 DNA follows: TGTGCCAGCAGCGTAGTTCGGGGGGGCTTGGAGACCCAGTACTTC. This codes for CASSVVRGGLETQYF.

This chain uses TRBV19 with TRBJ2-2; TRBD2 agrees at 13 bases. V gave up 4 bases and J gave up 2 bases; unmatched junction bases: 10. The CDR3 is 19 residues long. In germline, CDR1 is LNHDA, CDR2 SQIVND (reference sequence). The CDR3 protein is CASSTILAGGFGNTGELFF. CDR3 bases: TGTGCCAGTAGTACAATACTAGCGGGGGGGTTTGGTAACACCGGGGAGCTGTTTTTT.

The V gene is TRBV11-2, the J gene TRBJ2-7, with a weak D call TRBD1 (5 bases). CDR3 length equals 12 residues. Germline loops: CDR1 SGHAT, CDR2 FQNNGV. The V and J ends lost 0 bases and 9 bases respectively, with 9 bases between them. CDR3 loop: CASSLDNRRQYF. The CDR3 nucleotides are TGTGCCAGCAGCTTAGATAACAGGCGGCAGTACTTC.

The chain couples TRBV6-5 to TRBJ1-2; tentative D call: TRBD1 (5 bases). CDR1 MNHEY and CDR2 SVGAGI come from the germline V gene. With 6 bases removed from V and 4 bases from J, the gap between germline ends came to 18 bases. CDR3 length: 15 residues. Here the CDR3 reads CASRLTVPPSYGYTF. The DNA of the CDR3 is TGTGCCAGCAGATTGACAGTTCCCCCCAGCTATGGCTACACCTTC.

The chain combines TRBV2 with TRBJ2-3; 14 bases are shared with TRBD2. The CDR3 is 16 amino acids. Germline CDR1 and CDR2: SNHLY and FYNNEI. With 8 bases clipped from V and 4 bases from J, the junction kept 8 bases outside the gene matches. CDR3: CASLRRGLAGADTQYF. CDR3 nucleotides: TGTGCCAGCCTAAGACGGGGACTAGCGGGGGCAGATACGCAGTATTTT.

V and J are TRBV7-8 and TRBJ1-1; TRBD1 agrees at 7 bases. CDR1 is SGHVS and CDR2 is FQNEAQ in the germline V gene. This CDR3 region has 16 residues. After removal of 3 bases from V and 7 bases from J, the junction contained 14 bases not matched to a gene. CDR3 amino acids: CASSFEQGISSDEAFF. Here the CDR3 DNA reads TGTGCCAGCAGCTTTGAACAGGGGATAAGCTCTGATGAAGCTTTCTTT.

The gene calls are TRBV11-3 and TRBJ2-1, with TRBD2 matching over 8 bases. Germline V gene data show CDR1 as SGHNT and CDR2 as YENEEA. The CDR3 sequence is 17 residues long. Unmatched junction bases numbered 11, after V lost 3 bases and J lost 4 bases. CDR3 sequence reads: CASSLGVAGSYYNEQFF. The CDR3, as DNA: TGTGCCAGCAGCTTGGGGGTAGCGGGGTCTTATTACAATGAGCAGTTCTTC.

J is TRBJ2-1 and V is TRBV27; 11 bases line up with TRBD2. Germline lookup yields CDR1 MNHEY and CDR2 SMNVEV (reference sequence). J was trimmed by 4 bases and V by 6 bases; bases with no gene match: 2. This CDR3 contains 14 residues. CDR3 residues: CASRVAGGYNEQFF. The CDR3 region has the DNA TGTGCCAGCAGGGTAGCGGGGGGGTACAATGAGCAGTTCTTC.

This clone was recorded only once. This chain connects TRBV11-3 to TRBJ2-3; a possible D gene is TRBD2 (6 bases). V lost 2 bases to trimming and J lost 4 bases, with 10 bases between them. The CDR3 consists of 14 residues. In germline, CDR1 is SGHNT, CDR2 YENEEA. CDR3 nucleotides: TGTGCCAGCAGCTTACAGGGAGGCCCAGATACGCAGTATTTT. This gives the protein CASSLQGGPDTQYF.

This clone was picked up one time. The J gene is TRBJ1-5, the V gene TRBV10-3, with D perhaps matching TRBD1 (6 bases). Trimming left V 1 base short and J 4 bases short, with 8 bases between. The germline V gene encodes CDR1 ENHRY and CDR2 SYGVKD. There are 14 residues in the CDR3. CDR3 nucleotide sequence: TGTGCCATCAGTGAGTTTACAGGGAATCAGCCCCAGCATTTT. This encodes CAISEFTGNQPQHF.

The J gene is TRBJ1-3, the V gene TRBV6-6; TRBD1 is a possible D gene (5 bases). There are 15 residues in the CDR3. Germline CDR1 is MNHNY and CDR2 is SVGAGI (reference sequence). V lost 2 bases and J lost 0, with 8 bases in between. The CDR3 region has the DNA TGTGCCAGCAGTTACGGTGACAGCTCTGGAAACACCATATATTTT. Amino acids: CASSYGDSSGNTIYF.

The chain employs TRBV3-1 (or the pseudogene TRBV3-2) and TRBJ2-7; 7 nucleotides line up with TRBD2. V trimming: 4 bases; J trimming: 1 base; junction bases outside the gene matches: 7. Germline V gene data show CDR1 as LGHDT and CDR2 as YNNKEL (reference sequence). The CDR3 is 15 amino acids. The CDR3 DNA reads as TGTGCCAGCAGCCGGGAGCGGGAACCATCCTACGAGCAGTACTTC. This sequence encodes CASSREREPSYEQYF.

V is TRBV11-2 and J is TRBJ2-7; 9 bases are shared with TRBD1. V dropped 5 bases and J dropped 4; count of bases not matched to a gene: 21. Per germline, CDR1 SGHAT and CDR2 FQNNGV. The CDR3 is 19 amino acids. The chain's CDR3 is CASSLKRDRATTPSYEQYF. CDR3 DNA: TGTGCCAGCAGCCTAAAACGGGACAGGGCCACCACACCCTCTTACGAGCAGTACTTC.

This clone was seen only a few times. The chain joins TRBV5-4 to TRBJ1-1; possibly TRBD1 for D (6 bases). The germline V gene has CDR1 SGHNT and CDR2 YYREEE (reference sequence). CDR3 length: 15 amino acids. The V gene lost 3 bases and the J gene lost 6 bases, with 18 bases spanning the gap. CDR3 residues: CASSSGQGQGSEAFF. For the CDR3, the DNA is TGTGCCAGCAGCTCGGGTCAGGGGCAGGGATCTGAAGCTTTCTTT. The full variable domain, with the rest looked up from reference TRBV5-4 and TRBJ1-1, is ETGVTQSPTHLIKTRGQQVTLRCSSQSGHNTVSWYQQALGQGPQFIFQYYREEENGRGNFPPRFSGLQFPNYSSELNVNALELDDSALYLCASSSGQGQGSEAFFGQGTRLTVV.

V is TRBV4-3 and J is TRBJ2-1; 8 nucleotides match TRBD2. Germline V gives CDR1 LGHNA, CDR2 YSLEER. This CDR3 comprises 16 residues. The ends lost 1 base at V and 0 bases at J; junction bases unmatched: 2. As DNA, the CDR3 is TGCGCCAGCAGCCAAGTTAGCGGGGCCTCCTACAATGAGCAGTTCTTC. Translation: CASSQVSGASYNEQFF.

The chain recombines TRBV19 with TRBJ1-2; tentatively, D is TRBD1 (5 bases). The CDR3 sequence is 15 residues long. The V gene's germline CDR1 is LNHDA and CDR2 SQIVND (reference sequence). Trimming stripped 1 base from V and 1 base from J, with 10 bases between. The chain's CDR3 is CASSIAGEFNYGYTF. As DNA, the CDR3 is TGTGCCAGTAGTATAGCGGGGGAGTTTAACTATGGCTACACCTTC.

The chain is built from TRBV4-2 and TRBJ2-7; the D gene is possibly TRBD2 (6 bases). The V gene lost 3 bases and the J gene lost 1 base, with 13 bases spanning the gap. This CDR3 contains 15 residues. Germline lookup yields CDR1 LGHNA and CDR2 YNFKEQ. The CDR3 DNA sequence: TGTGCCAGCAGCCACGAGTGCGGGACGTCCTACGAGCAGTACTTC. Translating gives CASSHECGTSYEQYF.